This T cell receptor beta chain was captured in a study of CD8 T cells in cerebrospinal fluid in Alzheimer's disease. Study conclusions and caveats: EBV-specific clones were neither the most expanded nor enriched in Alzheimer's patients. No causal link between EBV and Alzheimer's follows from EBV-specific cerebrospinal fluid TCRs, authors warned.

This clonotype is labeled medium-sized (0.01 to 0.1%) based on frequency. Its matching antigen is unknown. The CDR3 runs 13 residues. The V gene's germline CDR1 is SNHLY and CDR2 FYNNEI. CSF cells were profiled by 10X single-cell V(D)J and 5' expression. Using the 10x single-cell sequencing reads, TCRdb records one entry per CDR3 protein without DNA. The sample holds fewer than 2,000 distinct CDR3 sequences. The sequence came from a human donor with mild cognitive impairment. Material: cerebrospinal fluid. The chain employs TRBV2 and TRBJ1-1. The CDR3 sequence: CASAREANTEAFF.